The following is a T cell receptor beta chain sequence with its context. The data were obtained in a study of blood T cell repertoires in COVID-19. The CDR3 runs to 15 residues. Germline CDR1 is LNHDA and CDR2 is SQIVND (reference sequence). Trimming removed 4 bases at V and 8 bases at J, with 20 bases between. In the original processing: Estimation of nucleated cell counts was performed using reference gene primer amplification. Profiled with immunoSEQ multiplex PCR; TCRdb holds only in-frame clones, not every one. V and J calls and clone size are as listed in that table; D and trimming were resolved from the DNA. The sample has 330,000 or so clones, roughly 87% seen once.

V usage is TRBV19 and J usage is TRBJ1-2, with D tentatively TRBD1 (6 bases). Material for sequencing was peripheral blood. The TCR originated in a man aged 25 to 40 with COVID-19, enrolled during active disease. The DNA of the CDR3 is TGTGCCAGTAGTACAACCTCAACAGGGTCTCGAGGCTACACCTTC. It translates to CASSTTSTGSRGYTF.